The 10 T cell receptor beta chains given below trace back to one sample, sequenced in a study of cytomegalovirus exposure and HLA in healthy donors. It was with 60 Vbeta and 13 Jbeta primers that the PCR ran. Produced via immunoSEQ multiplex PCR; TCRdb's table is partial and in-frame only. The sample has more than 95,000 clones, 79% seen once. The material sequenced was PBMCs. The receptor set was obtained from a man in his thirties or forties in good health and CMV-seropositive.

The chain couples TRBV6-5 to TRBJ1-2; D perhaps matches TRBD1 (6 bases). Trimming took off 8 bases at V and 4 bases at J, with 14 bases between the two ends. Germline CDR1 and CDR2: MNHEY and SVGAGI. The CDR3 contains 13 residues. As DNA, the CDR3 is TGTGCCAGCGCTCACAGGGCCTTCTATGGCTACACCTTC. It codes for CASAHRAFYGYTF.

The J gene is TRBJ2-5, the V gene TRBV7-8; the D gene is possibly TRBD2 (6 bases). The CDR3 runs 14 residues. Trimming removed 7 bases at V and 1 base at J, with 13 bases between. Per the germline V gene, CDR1 is SGHVS and CDR2 is FQNEAQ. CDR3 in amino acids: CASNLGTAQETQYF. The CDR3 DNA is TGTGCCAGCAACCTCGGGACTGCCCAAGAGACCCAGTACTTC. The full variable domain, rest sourced from reference TRBV7-8 and TRBJ2-5, is GAGVSQSPRYKVAKRGQDVALRCDPISGHVSLFWYQQALGQGPEFLTYFQNEAQLDKSGLPSDRFFAERPEGSVSTLKIQRTQQEDSAVYLCASNLGTAQETQYFGPGTRLLVL.

The CDR3 sequence is CASSPDRALSPRLPANYGYTF. CDR3 nucleotides: TGCGCCAGCAGCCCGGACAGAGCATTATCCCCCCGATTACCAGCTAACTATGGCTACACCTTC. The V call is TRBV5-1, the J call TRBJ1-2; D possibly corresponds to TRBD1 (6 bases). The CDR3 is 21 residues long. V was shortened by 4 bases and J by 0 bases, with 31 bases between the two germline ends. Germline CDR1 SGHRS, CDR2 YFSETQ.

Comments on this clone: Its ends do not fully match the called genes, so a read error is possible. The chain uses TRBV7-3 and TRBJ2-6, with a tentative D call TRBD1 (5 bases). CDR1 and CDR2 (germline): SGHTA, FQGTGA. The CDR3 has 14 amino acids. In DNA form, the CDR3 reads TGTGCCAGCAGCCCAGCCTCTGGGGCCAACGGCCTGACTTTC. Its protein is CASSPASGANGLTF.

The rearrangement links TRBV7-2 to TRBJ2-5; 10 nucleotides match TRBD1. Per germline, CDR1 SGHTA and CDR2 FQGNSA. The CDR3 has 15 amino acids. V shed 2 bases, J shed 4 bases, and the junction held 4 bases outside the gene matches. CDR3 sequence (DNA): TGTGCCAGCAGCTTAACCAGGACAGGGGGAGAGACCCAGTACTTC. Its translation: CASSLTRTGGETQYF. The variable domain in full, with the rest retrieved from reference TRBV7-2 and TRBJ2-5, is GAGVSQSPSNKVTEKGKDVELRCDPISGHTALYWYRQSLGQGLEFLIYFQGNSAPDKSGLPSDRFSAERTGGSVSTLTIQRTQQEDSAVYLCASSLTRTGGETQYFGPGTRLLVL.

The chain is built from TRBV7-9 and TRBJ1-4; D is unresolved. V shed 5 bases and J shed 8 bases, with 9 bases lying between them. Germline CDR1 is SEHNR and CDR2 is FQNEAQ (reference sequence). The CDR3 totals 12 residues. The CDR3 sequence is CASSRLREKLFF. CDR3 bases: TGTGCCAGCAGCCGACTACGAGAAAAACTGTTTTTT.

The rearrangement joins TRBV27 to TRBJ2-1, with 9 bases lining up with TRBD1. The CDR3 is 20 residues long. J gave up 2 bases and V 5 bases, and 19 bases lay outside the gene matches. Germline V gene sequence: CDR1 MNHEY, CDR2 SMNVEV (reference sequence). CDR3 protein: CASSTRRDRAFLFPYNEQFF. The CDR3 DNA follows: TGTGCCAGCAGTACCCGCCGGGACAGGGCCTTCCTATTCCCCTACAATGAGCAGTTCTTC.

This clone has only a few counts. The chain recombines TRBV5-1 with TRBJ2-7, with TRBD2 matching over 11 bases. This CDR3 comprises 15 residues. J gave up 5 bases and V 7 bases, and 11 bases lay outside the gene matches. Per the germline V gene, CDR1 is SGHRS and CDR2 is YFSETQ. In DNA form, the CDR3 reads TGCGCCAGCTATTATAGCGGGAGGGTTCAGCACGAGCAGTACTTC. Amino acids: CASYYSGRVQHEQYF. Drawing the rest from reference TRBV5-1 and TRBJ2-7, the complete variable domain is KAGVTQTPRYLIKTRGQQVTLSCSPISGHRSVSWYQQTPGQGLQFLFEYFSETQRNKGNFPGRFSGRQFSNSRSEMNVSTLELGDSALYLCASYYSGRVQHEQYFGPGTRLTVT.

This chain links TRBV7-2 with TRBJ1-5, with 8 bases matching TRBD1. Unmatched junction bases numbered 7, after V lost 4 bases and J lost 5 bases. The CDR3 sequence is 15 residues long. From germline, CDR1 is SGHTA and CDR2 FQGNSA. The CDR3 spells CASSYRQGRDQPQHF. The CDR3 DNA reads as TGTGCCAGCAGCTACCGACAGGGGAGAGATCAGCCCCAGCATTTT.

The V and J genes are TRBV11-3 and TRBJ2-3; TRBD2 agrees at 8 bases. V was pared by 1 base and J by 1 base, with 4 bases of the junction left unmatched. CDR3 size: 16 residues. CDR1 and CDR2 (germline): SGHNT, YENEEA. The CDR3 protein is CASSLVTSGGTDTQYF. In DNA, the CDR3 is TGTGCCAGCAGCTTAGTTACTAGCGGAGGCACAGATACGCAGTATTTT.